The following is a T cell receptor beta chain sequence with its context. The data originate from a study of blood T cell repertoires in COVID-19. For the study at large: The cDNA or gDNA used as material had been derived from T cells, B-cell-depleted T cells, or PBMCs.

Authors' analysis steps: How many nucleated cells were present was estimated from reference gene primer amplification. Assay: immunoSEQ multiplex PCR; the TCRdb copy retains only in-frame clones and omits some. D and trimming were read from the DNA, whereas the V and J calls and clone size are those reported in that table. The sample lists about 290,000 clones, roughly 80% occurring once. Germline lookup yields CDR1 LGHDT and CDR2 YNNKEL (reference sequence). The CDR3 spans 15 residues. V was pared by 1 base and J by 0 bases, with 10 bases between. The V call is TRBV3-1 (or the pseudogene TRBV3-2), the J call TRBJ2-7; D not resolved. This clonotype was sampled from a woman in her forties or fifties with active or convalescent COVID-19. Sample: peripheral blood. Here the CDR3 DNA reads TGTGCCAGCAGCCAAGCACTCTTTAGCTCCTACGAGCAGTACTTC. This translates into CASSQALFSSYEQYF.